This T cell receptor beta chain appears in the sequencing data of a study of blood T cells in healthy people across ages. A second PCR of 7 to 11 cycles used a sample-barcoded 5' primer and a J-beta primer mix. MiXCR, run by TCRdb on the 5' RACE reads, gives a single entry per CDR3 protein. This sample has about 1.4 million distinct CDR3 sequences, with approximately 59% found just once. V lost 1 base and J lost 2, with 16 bases in between. From germline, CDR1 is SGHVS and CDR2 FNYEAQ. The CDR3 extends over 17 amino acids. The material sequenced was blood. The sequence was obtained from a man between 18 and 35 years old in good health. V is TRBV7-6 and J is TRBJ2-3; D ambiguous. CDR3 amino acids: CASSLGSGLWITDTQYF. For the CDR3, the DNA is TGTGCCAGCAGCTTAGGTTCGGGTTTGTGGATCACAGATACGCAGTATTTT.